The source of this T cell receptor beta chain is a study of beta chain features in type 1 diabetes. Unmatched junction bases numbered 3, after V lost 4 bases and J lost 6 bases. The CDR3 spans 14 residues. CDR1 is SGHDT, CDR2 YYEEEE, per germline. As every portion of the isolated RNA was reverse transcribed, the sequencing read expressed TCRB transcripts. Data came from immunoSEQ multiplex PCR; TCRdb stores just in-frame clones and leaves some out. The repertoire holds some 270,000 clones, with roughly 14% as singletons. The TCR comes from a woman between 40 and 55 years old in good health. This chain uses TRBV5-6 with TRBJ1-6, with TRBD1 matching 8 bases. The sequenced material came from naive CD4+ T cells from blood. The CDR3: CASSRDRGNSPLHF. CDR3 sequence (DNA): TGTGCCAGCAGCCGCGACAGGGGTAATTCACCCCTCCACTTT. Full variable domain (remainder filled in from reference TRBV5-6 and TRBJ1-6): DAGVTQSPTHLIKTRGQQVTLRCSPKSGHDTVSWYQQALGQGPQFIFQYYEEEERQRGNFPDRFSGHQFPNYSSELNVNALLLGDSALYLCASSRDRGNSPLHFGNGTRLTVT.